This TCR beta chain was recovered during a study of metastatic and nonmetastatic thyroid tumors. None of the patients had undergone any treatment ahead of thyroid surgery. TCRdb used MiXCR to call clones anew from the PCR reads. The profile covers about 5,000 clones, with about 29% appearing a single time and roughly a tenth taken by the ten largest. J lost 3 bases, V lost 5 bases, and 2 bases had no gene match. The CDR3 sequence is 14 residues long. This clone came up a few times. This chain uses TRBV12-3 or TRBV12-4 with TRBJ2-2, with TRBD2 matching over 8 bases. This receptor was taken from a female donor with papillary thyroid cancer or a benign thyroid nodule (not recorded which). Some clones in this sample may be carry-over from other donors' samples. Sample: adjacent normal tissue. CDR3 amino acids: CASSPLADTGELFF. The DNA for the CDR3 is TGTGCCAGCAGTCCACTAGCGGACACCGGGGAGCTGTTTTTT.